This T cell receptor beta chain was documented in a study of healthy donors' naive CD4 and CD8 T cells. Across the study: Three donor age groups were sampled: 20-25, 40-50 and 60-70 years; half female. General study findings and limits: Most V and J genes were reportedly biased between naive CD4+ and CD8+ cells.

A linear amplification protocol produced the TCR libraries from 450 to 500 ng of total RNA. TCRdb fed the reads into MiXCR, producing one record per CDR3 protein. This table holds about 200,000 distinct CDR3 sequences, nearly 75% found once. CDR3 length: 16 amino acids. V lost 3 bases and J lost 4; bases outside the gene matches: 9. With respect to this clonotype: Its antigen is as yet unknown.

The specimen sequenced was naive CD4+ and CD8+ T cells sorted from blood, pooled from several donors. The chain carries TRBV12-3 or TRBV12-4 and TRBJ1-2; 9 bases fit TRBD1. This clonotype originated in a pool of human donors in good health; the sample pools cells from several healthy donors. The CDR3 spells CASSFGTGWERYGYTF. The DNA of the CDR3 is TGTGCCAGCAGTTTCGGGACAGGGTGGGAGCGCTATGGCTACACCTTC.